The present TCR beta chain was sequenced within a study of shared clonotypes between healthy human individuals (dated by TCRdb to between 2020 and 2021). General notes on the study: Two women and a few men aged 18 to 49 years were included in the cohort. Per donor, three plates each were used for CD4 naive and CD4 memory, two for CD8 naive, and one for CD8 memory. Blood TCR repertoires of five healthy adults were deeply sequenced to estimate repertoire size and the extent of clonotype sharing between individuals. Libraries were prepared and TCR repertoires were sequenced by different laboratories using diverse techniques, in order to increase sequencing depth and limit assay-specific biases. Per donor, leukapheresis produced somewhere between about 0.9 and 10 billion PBMCs.

CDR1 SQVTM and CDR2 ANQGSEA were looked up in the germline V gene. V is pared back by 7 bases and J by 2 bases, with 8 bases lying between the germline termini. The CDR3 runs 11 residues from the cysteine to the phenylalanine. Kept here is only the CDR3 DNA, which spans 33 bases and is read in frame from base 1. Comments on this clone: Its antigen remains undetermined. Per-base qualities were not stored, and no clone one base away is much larger.

What the authors observed across the whole study: Sampling was restricted to blood, and TCR repertoires in tissue are likely to differ from TCR repertoires in blood. Larger estimated clonotype richness was generally found for naive subsets than for memory subsets. Even with the large sequencing depth, rarefaction of the sorted-subset datasets indicated that sequencing was incomplete. Compared with non-shared clonotypes, the clonotypes found in all four sorted-subset donors had higher generation probabilities. The genetic and exposure-history diversity represented was limited by the small number of donors. Across a few donors, about 5% of naive CD4, approximately 3.5% of naive CD8, 2% to 2.5% of memory CD4, and 0.3% to 0.45% of memory CD8 clonotypes were shared. Based on pairwise subsampling, the degree of clonotype sharing among donors was expected to be affected by sequencing depth.

CD8 naive samples consisted of CD45RO-negative cells that were positively selected for CCR7, yielding a CD45RA+CCR7+ population without TemRA cells. The donors were healthy, HIV-negative adults with no recently reported acute infections or vaccinations. All donors were Caucasian adults living in Nashville, Tennessee, USA. Blood was collected by leukapheresis, and PBMCs were isolated by Ficoll-Histopaque density gradient centrifugation and then cryopreserved in liquid nitrogen vapor phase. Analytical flow cytometry was used to check the purity and quantity of every magnetically sorted T cell population. Each sorted fraction had its genomic DNA isolated and then quantified by UV absorbance on a Nanodrop 2000c. Using the deep immunoSEQ assay, TCR CDR3 regions were amplified from genomic DNA by multiplex PCR. For each cell subset, the extracted genomic DNA was distributed evenly across all wells of several immunoSEQ 96-well plates, and each plate served as one replicate. For sorted subsets, approximately 210 ng of genomic DNA, equivalent to 30,000 or so T cell genomes, went into each replicate PCR. Purified libraries were quantified with a Qubit 3.0 fluorometer, sized on a Bioanalyzer 2100, and re-quantified with the KAPA Library Quantification kit. Each immunoSEQ 96-well plate was sequenced on its own single-read 150-cycle Illumina NextSeq 550 flow cell. Turning to the authors' computational methods: The immunoSEQ output contained only junctional sequences without quality scores, so filtering could not match that applied to full-length reads. To assign V/J genes and CDR3, sequences were annotated using PyIR, a Python wrapper for IgBLAST v1.9, with IMGT germline references. Reads with weak V/J assignments (E-value above 1e-6), missing CDR3, stop codons, out-of-frame junctions, or ambiguous translated residues were removed. V3J clonotypes were defined as sequences sharing the same inferred V gene, J gene, and CDR3 amino acid sequence. Percentage overlap between repertoires was computed as shared unique clonotypes divided by the size of the smaller repertoire. Richness of each repertoire was evaluated using RTK rarefaction, the Chao1 estimator, and Recon v2.1 estimates of unobserved clonotypes. Generation probabilities were computed with OLGA for all TCRbeta clonotypes obtained by the gDNA method from several donors. Sourced from immuneACCESS, this table was stored by TCRdb with only in-frame sequences that have V and J called. A share of the clones is absent; for the studies checked, an unresolved V gene accounts for under half, and the remainder has no known explanation. From that table come the V and J calls and clone size; the DNA was used to work out D and trimming. The sample table lists about 2 million clones, over 85% of them with a count of one. The ten largest clones capture roughly 1.1% of the sample.

This TCR came from a man between 18 and 29 years old in good health. Sequencing input: naive CD8+ T cells sorted from blood. According to the study, the label for this sample's cell subset or site signals: CD45RA+CCR7+. The sequence links TRBV29-1 to TRBJ1-2; the D gene is not confidently resolved. CDR3 sequence: CSAPENYGYTF. The nucleotides are TGCAGCGCCCCAGAGAACTATGGCTACACCTTC.